The 10 T cell receptor beta chains below all came from one sample that was sequenced in a study of graft-versus-host responses after intestinal transplantation. Both intraepithelial and lamina propria lymphocytes were released by processing graft tissue. Sequenced by immunoSEQ multiplex PCR; TCRdb stores in-frame clones only, minus some. The table shows about 8,100 clones, with approximately 74% occurring only once. The source was ileum tissue, collected 450 to 480 days after transplant. These receptors were collected from a human patient who received an intestinal transplant, so some T cells may come from the graft donor.

This rearrangement joins TRBV4-2 to TRBJ2-7; D may be TRBD1 or TRBD2 (6 bases each). Germline lookup yields CDR1 LGHNA and CDR2 YNFKEQ. V lost 5 bases and J 4 bases, leaving 18 bases between the germline ends. The CDR3 has 15 amino acids. CDR3 nucleotide sequence: TGTGCCAGCAGCTTGGGGGGCCAGGTAGGGTACGAGCAGTACTTC. Its protein product is CASSLGGQVGYEQYF.

The chain employs TRBV11-3 and TRBJ2-1; tentative D call: TRBD2 (5 bases). CDR3 length: 14 amino acids. Trimming left V 2 bases short and J 9 bases short, with 14 bases between. Germline lookup yields CDR1 SGHNT and CDR2 YENEEA. Here the CDR3 reads CASSLSGLTSEQFF. The CDR3 DNA sequence: TGTGCCAGCAGCTTATCTGGACTTACAAGTGAGCAGTTCTTC. Together with reference TRBV11-3 and TRBJ2-1, the CDR3 gives the full variable domain: EAGVVQSPRYKIIEKKQPVAFWCNPISGHNTLYWYLQNLGQGPELLIRYENEEAVDDSQLPKDRFSAERLKGVDSTLKIQPAELGDSAVYLCASSLSGLTSEQFFGPGTRLTVL.

This clone was counted a few times. The genes are TRBV6-1 and TRBJ1-1; a weak D match, TRBD1 (6 bases). V lost 8 bases and J 5 bases, leaving 15 bases between the germline ends. The CDR3 covers 13 residues. In germline, CDR1 is MNHNS, CDR2 SASEGT. DNA of the CDR3: TGTGCCAGCCTCCGGGGGGGCTTAACTGAAGCTTTCTTT. This codes for CASLRGGLTEAFF.

This clone has only one observation. V gene TRBV6-5 combines with J gene TRBJ2-1; 9 nucleotides align to TRBD2. The CDR3 has 15 residues. V gave up 6 bases and J gave up 9 bases; unmatched junction bases: 12. Germline V gene sequence: CDR1 MNHEY, CDR2 SVGAGI. For the CDR3, the DNA is TGTGCCAGCAGGACCGGCCTAGCGGGGCTCAGTGAGCAGTTCTTC. Protein sequence: CASRTGLAGLSEQFF.

This clone was seen only a few times. The V gene is TRBV28, the J gene TRBJ1-5; 9 positions match TRBD1. Germline CDR1 is MDHEN and CDR2 is SYDVKM. The CDR3 is made up of 15 amino acids. V lost 6 bases to trimming and J lost 4 bases; unmatched junction nucleotides: 7. CDR3 coding DNA: TGTGCCAGCAGAGGACAGGGGCGGATTAATCAGCCCCAGCATTTT. Its translation: CASRGQGRINQPQHF.

This clone appeared a single time. V is TRBV7-2 and J is TRBJ2-7, with TRBD2 as a possible D gene (7 bases). V shed 8 bases and J shed 0 bases, with 17 bases lying between them. There are 15 residues in the CDR3. Per the germline V gene, CDR1 is SGHTA and CDR2 is FQGNSA. CDR3: CASPPWEGVSYEQYV. For the CDR3, the DNA is TGTGCCAGCCCCCCGTGGGAGGGGGTCTCCTACGAGCAGTACGTC.

The V and J genes are TRBV19 and TRBJ2-3; 7 nucleotides match TRBD1. This CDR3 has 13 amino acids. Germline V lookup: CDR1 LNHDA, CDR2 SQIVND (reference sequence). V lost 7 bases and J lost 4; bases outside the gene matches: 5. CDR3 residues: CASKRQGADTQYF. For the CDR3, the DNA is TGTGCCAGTAAACGACAGGGTGCAGATACGCAGTATTTT.

This clone turned up a few times. The rearrangement links TRBV27 to TRBJ2-7; D is possibly TRBD1 or TRBD2 (5 bases each). The CDR3 is 15 residues long. Trimming removed 6 bases at V and 4 bases at J, with 19 bases between. The V gene's germline CDR1 is MNHEY and CDR2 SMNVEV (reference sequence). CDR3 nucleotide sequence: TGTGCCAGCAGCCCAGCGGCAGGGACGCCGTACGAGCAGTACGTC. Its protein product is CASSPAAGTPYEQYV.

This chain uses TRBV19 with TRBJ2-2, with D unclear. The CDR3 loop spans 12 amino acids. V lost 3 bases and J lost 5, with 4 bases in between. Germline CDR1 LNHDA, CDR2 SQIVND (reference sequence). The CDR3 DNA follows: TGTGCCAGTAGTATTGGTACCGGGGAGCTGTTTTTT. Protein product: CASSIGTGELFF.

This sequence joins TRBV7-9 and TRBJ2-3; maybe TRBD1 (6 bases). Germline V gene sequence: CDR1 SEHNR, CDR2 FQNEAQ (reference sequence). The CDR3 runs to 16 residues. Trimming took 4 bases from V and 4 from J, leaving 18 bases between them. CDR3 bases: TGTGCCAGCAGCTACTCCCGGGACATTTTCCCAGATACGCAGTATTTT. The encoded protein is CASSYSRDIFPDTQYF.